A selection of T cell receptor beta chains follows, all from one sample in a study of shared clonotypes between healthy human individuals. This table comes from immunoSEQ multiplex PCR, and its TCRdb copy is limited to in-frame clones, with some not included. The table includes some 900,000 clones, roughly 72% detected once. The specimen was memory CD4+ T cells sorted from blood. These receptors were taken from a young man in good health. CDR3s include the opening cysteine and the closing phenylalanine or tryptophan. A D gene is named only where the DNA matches it firmly. The size field is filled for only some rows; it gives once, few, many or a size class.

clone size: .
D gene: .
J gene: TRBJ1-2
V gene: TRBV18
CDR3 protein: CASSPSDSRGYTF
CDR3 DNA: TGTGCCAGCTCACCCTCCGACAGTCGAGGCTACACCTTC

clone size: .
D gene: .
J gene: TRBJ1-5
V gene: TRBV7-9
CDR3 protein: CASSLAGDQPQHF
CDR3 DNA: TGTGCCAGCAGCTTAGCCGGGGACCAGCCCCAGCATTTT

clone size: few
D gene: .
J gene: TRBJ1-5
V gene: TRBV28
CDR3 protein: CASSLEGLSNQPQHF
CDR3 DNA: TGTGCCAGCAGCTTAGAAGGTTTAAGCAATCAGCCCCAGCATTTT

clone size: .
D gene: .
J gene: TRBJ2-7
V gene: TRBV7-9
CDR3 protein: CASSLVGGASYEQYF
CDR3 DNA: TGTGCCAGCAGCTTAGTTGGGGGGGCTAGCTACGAGCAGTACTTC

clone size: .
D gene: .
J gene: TRBJ1-2
V gene: TRBV9
CDR3 protein: CASSVGPREGGYTF
CDR3 DNA: TGTGCCAGCAGCGTAGGGCCGCGGGAGGGCGGCTACACCTTC

clone size: .
D gene: .
J gene: TRBJ2-7
V gene: TRBV6-5
CDR3 protein: CASSYSRSRSYEQYF
CDR3 DNA: TGTGCCAGCAGTTACTCCCGAAGCAGGTCCTACGAGCAGTACTTC

clone size: .
D gene: .
J gene: TRBJ1-4
V gene: TRBV18
CDR3 protein: CASSPGTSGEKLFF
CDR3 DNA: TGTGCCAGCTCTCCGGGGACGAGTGGTGAAAAACTGTTTTTT

clone size: few
D gene: TRBD2
J gene: TRBJ2-7
V gene: TRBV7-2
CDR3 protein: CASSPRLAGANEQYF
CDR3 DNA: TGTGCCAGCAGCCCCCGACTAGCGGGAGCTAACGAGCAGTACTTC

clone size: few
D gene: .
J gene: TRBJ1-3
V gene: TRBV7-2
CDR3 protein: CASSIMRGPGNTIYF
CDR3 DNA: TGTGCCAGCAGCATTATGAGGGGCCCTGGAAACACCATATATTTT

clone size: .
D gene: .
J gene: TRBJ2-1
V gene: TRBV30
CDR3 protein: CAWSVGLSSSYNEQFF
CDR3 DNA: TGTGCCTGGAGTGTTGGGCTATCAAGCTCCTACAATGAGCAGTTCTTC

clone size: few
D gene: .
J gene: TRBJ1-6
V gene: TRBV6-5
CDR3 protein: CASSKSESPLHF
CDR3 DNA: TGTGCCAGCTCTAAAAGTGAATCACCCCTCCACTTT

clone size: .
D gene: .
J gene: TRBJ2-1
V gene: TRBV9
CDR3 protein: CASSRRDRLYNEQFF
CDR3 DNA: TGTGCCAGCAGTCGCCGTGACAGGCTCTACAATGAGCAGTTCTTC

clone size: .
D gene: TRBD1
J gene: TRBJ1-2
V gene: TRBV5-4
CDR3 protein: CASSLARGQANYGYTF
CDR3 DNA: TGTGCCAGCAGCTTGGCCCGGGGACAGGCCAACTATGGCTACACCTTC

clone size: few
D gene: TRBD1
J gene: TRBJ2-7
V gene: TRBV5-4
CDR3 protein: CASSVLGQGEREQYF
CDR3 DNA: TGTGCCAGCAGCGTACTAGGACAGGGGGAACGCGAGCAGTACTTC

clone size: .
D gene: .
J gene: TRBJ2-3
V gene: TRBV12-5
CDR3 protein: CASGLVLGGRTDTQYF
CDR3 DNA: TGTGCTAGTGGTTTGGTACTGGGGGGGCGCACAGATACGCAGTATTTT

clone size: many
D gene: .
J gene: TRBJ2-1
V gene: TRBV9
CDR3 protein: CASSPHRQGGRNEQFF
CDR3 DNA: TGTGCCAGCAGCCCCCACCGGCAGGGGGGACGCAATGAGCAGTTCTTC

clone size: .
D gene: .
J gene: TRBJ2-5
V gene: TRBV7-8
CDR3 protein: CASSTLTTQYF
CDR3 DNA: TGTGCCAGCAGCACTCTTACCACCCAGTACTTC

clone size: .
D gene: TRBD2
J gene: TRBJ2-7
V gene: TRBV6-5
CDR3 protein: CASSYSAGGAYEQYF
CDR3 DNA: TGTGCCAGCAGTTACTCGGCGGGGGGAGCCTACGAGCAGTACTTC

clone size: .
D gene: .
J gene: TRBJ2-7
V gene: TRBV4-3
CDR3 protein: CASSQGASGSGQYF
CDR3 DNA: TGCGCCAGCAGCCAGGGGGCGTCCGGATCTGGGCAGTACTTC

clone size: few
D gene: TRBD2
J gene: TRBJ2-5
V gene: TRBV10-3
CDR3 protein: CAISPGTSGGEDETQYF
CDR3 DNA: TGTGCCATCAGCCCGGGGACTAGCGGGGGCGAAGATGAGACCCAGTACTTC

clone size: .
D gene: .
J gene: TRBJ2-2
V gene: TRBV5-1
CDR3 protein: CASSLNWQIHTGELFF
CDR3 DNA: TGCGCCAGCAGCTTGAATTGGCAGATTCACACCGGGGAGCTGTTTTTT

clone size: once
D gene: .
J gene: TRBJ2-7
V gene: TRBV20-1
CDR3 protein: CSVPLRGQYF
CDR3 DNA: TGCAGTGTCCCACTCAGGGGACAGTACTTC

clone size: few
D gene: .
J gene: TRBJ1-5
V gene: TRBV11-2
CDR3 protein: CASSLAGDQPQHF
CDR3 DNA: TGTGCCAGCAGCTTAGCTGGTGATCAGCCCCAGCATTTT

clone size: .
D gene: TRBD2
J gene: TRBJ2-1
V gene: TRBV5-4
CDR3 protein: CASSLRAGGYNEQFF
CDR3 DNA: TGTGCCAGCAGCTTGCGGGCCGGGGGGTACAATGAGCAGTTCTTC

clone size: .
D gene: .
J gene: TRBJ2-3
V gene: TRBV11-2
CDR3 protein: CASSFGLWRGSTDTQYF
CDR3 DNA: TGTGCCAGCAGCTTCGGGTTGTGGCGGGGAAGCACAGATACGCAGTATTTT

clone size: .
D gene: .
J gene: TRBJ2-5
V gene: TRBV28
CDR3 protein: CASSLSGNVEETQYF
CDR3 DNA: TGTGCCAGCAGTTTATCTGGGAACGTAGAAGAGACCCAGTACTTC

clone size: .
D gene: .
J gene: TRBJ2-3
V gene: TRBV27
CDR3 protein: CASSLSWGVVGDTQYF
CDR3 DNA: TGTGCCAGCAGTTTATCCTGGGGGGTTGTAGGAGATACGCAGTATTTT

clone size: few
D gene: .
J gene: TRBJ2-5
V gene: TRBV29-1
CDR3 protein: CSANGRQQETQYF
CDR3 DNA: TGCAGCGCGAACGGCAGGCAACAAGAGACCCAGTACTTC

clone size: few
D gene: .
J gene: TRBJ1-3
V gene: TRBV28
CDR3 protein: CASTLGGAGGNTIYF
CDR3 DNA: TGTGCCAGCACTTTAGGGGGGGCTGGAGGAAACACCATATATTTT

clone size: .
D gene: .
J gene: TRBJ2-7
V gene: TRBV5-1
CDR3 protein: CASSLNVGSPYEQYF
CDR3 DNA: TGCGCCAGCAGCTTGAACGTAGGGAGCCCCTACGAGCAGTACTTC

clone size: .
D gene: TRBD2
J gene: TRBJ2-2
V gene: TRBV5-1
CDR3 protein: CASQAGGLTGELFF
CDR3 DNA: TGCGCCAGCCAGGCGGGAGGACTTACCGGGGAGCTGTTTTTT

clone size: few
D gene: .
J gene: TRBJ1-1
V gene: TRBV7-2
CDR3 protein: CASSWSQGLTEAFF
CDR3 DNA: TGTGCCAGCAGCTGGAGCCAGGGATTAACTGAAGCTTTCTTT

clone size: .
D gene: .
J gene: TRBJ2-5
V gene: TRBV15
CDR3 protein: CATSRDFGIQETQYF
CDR3 DNA: TGTGCCACCAGCAGAGATTTCGGGATACAAGAGACCCAGTACTTC

clone size: few
D gene: .
J gene: TRBJ1-1
V gene: TRBV6-4
CDR3 protein: CASSLQENTEAFF
CDR3 DNA: TGTGCCAGCAGTCTACAGGAGAACACTGAAGCTTTCTTT

clone size: once
D gene: .
J gene: TRBJ2-1
V gene: TRBV11-3
CDR3 protein: CASSSLGAYNEQFF
CDR3 DNA: TGTGCCAGCAGCTCCCTGGGCGCCTACAATGAGCAGTTCTTC

clone size: .
D gene: .
J gene: TRBJ2-3
V gene: TRBV15
CDR3 protein: CATSRALGGAGTDTQYF
CDR3 DNA: TGTGCCACCAGCAGAGCTTTGGGGGGTGCGGGCACAGATACGCAGTATTTT

clone size: .
D gene: .
J gene: TRBJ2-1
V gene: TRBV7-9
CDR3 protein: CASSLEAGSSYNEQFF
CDR3 DNA: TGTGCCAGCAGCTTAGAGGCTGGCAGCTCCTACAATGAGCAGTTCTTC

clone size: .
D gene: .
J gene: TRBJ2-3
V gene: TRBV11-2
CDR3 protein: CASSDRRGAGDTQYF
CDR3 DNA: TGTGCCAGCAGCGACAGGCGTGGGGCCGGAGATACGCAGTATTTT

clone size: .
D gene: .
J gene: TRBJ2-5
V gene: TRBV6-6
CDR3 protein: CASSKQETQYF
CDR3 DNA: TGTGCCAGCAGTAAACAAGAGACCCAGTACTTC

clone size: .
D gene: TRBD1
J gene: TRBJ2-7
V gene: TRBV5-1
CDR3 protein: CASSTGQGDTEQYF
CDR3 DNA: TGCGCCAGCAGCACAGGACAGGGGGATACCGAGCAGTACTTC

clone size: few
D gene: .
J gene: TRBJ1-1
V gene: TRBV6-4
CDR3 protein: CASSEGRNTEAFF
CDR3 DNA: TGTGCCAGCAGTGAGGGGAGGAACACTGAAGCTTTCTTT

clone size: .
D gene: .
J gene: TRBJ1-3
V gene: TRBV28
CDR3 protein: CASSFPWGATGNTIYF
CDR3 DNA: TGTGCCAGCAGCTTCCCCTGGGGGGCGACTGGAAACACCATATATTTT

clone size: .
D gene: .
J gene: TRBJ2-7
V gene: TRBV30
CDR3 protein: CASGQGTSYEQYF
CDR3 DNA: TGTGCCTCGGGCCAGGGGACTTCCTACGAGCAGTACTTC